The rows below give T cell receptor beta chains drawn from one sample of a study of cytomegalovirus exposure and HLA in healthy donors. Assay used: immunoSEQ multiplex PCR; TCRdb lists only in-frame clones, some missing. This table holds about 87,000 clones, around 68% found once. The material sequenced was PBMCs. Receptors were obtained from a man aged 30 to 45 in good health and CMV-seropositive. Each CDR3 is given with its conserved first and last residue. D genes are given only for firm matches. A row's size may be missing; if present it is once, few, many or a size class.

d_gene | abundance | j_gene | v_gene | CDR3aa | CDR3nt
TRBD1 | once | TRBJ2-6 | TRBV2 | CASSPDRGFGANVLTF | TGTGCCAGCAGCCCAGACAGGGGGTTTGGGGCCAACGTCCTGACTTTC
TRBD1 | . | TRBJ1-4 | TRBV7-2 | CASSLGGQGNEKLFF | TGTGCCAGCAGCTTAGGGGGACAGGGGAATGAAAAACTGTTTTTT
. | . | TRBJ2-1 | TRBV7-8 | CASSPRRAGEQFF | TGTGCCAGCAGCCCTCGGAGGGCCGGTGAGCAGTTCTTC
. | . | TRBJ1-1 | TRBV28 | CASSPWETLTEAFF | TGTGCCAGCAGTCCATGGGAGACACTCACTGAAGCTTTCTTT
. | . | TRBJ1-5 | TRBV15 | CATREDEGNQPQHF | TGTGCCACCCGGGAGGATGAGGGCAATCAGCCCCAGCATTTT
. | . | TRBJ2-3 | TRBV9 | CASSVRAGPATDTQYF | TGTGCCAGCAGCGTACGGGCAGGGCCGGCCACAGATACGCAGTATTTT
. | . | TRBJ2-3 | TRBV4-3 | CASSLSWERTDTQYF | TGCGCCAGCAGCCTCTCTTGGGAGAGGACAGATACGCAGTATTTT
TRBD2 | . | TRBJ2-5 | TRBV7-6 | CASSLVGTSGRKIETQYF | TGTGCCAGCAGCTTAGTCGGGACTAGCGGGAGGAAGATAGAGACCCAGTACTTC
TRBD1 | . | TRBJ2-2 | TRBV7-3 | CASSPTGAGAGELFF | TGTGCCAGCAGCCCTACAGGGGCCGGGGCCGGGGAGCTGTTTTTT
. | . | TRBJ1-2 | TRBV29-1 | CSVEYSSYGYTF | TGCAGCGTTGAGTACAGCTCCTATGGCTACACCTTC
TRBD1 | . | TRBJ2-7 | TRBV18 | CASSPEDRVTYEQYF | TGTGCCAGCTCACCCGAGGACAGGGTCACCTACGAGCAGTACTTC
. | . | TRBJ2-5 | TRBV6-1 | CASRSSGTQETQYF | TGTGCCAGCAGATCCTCCGGGACACAAGAGACCCAGTACTTC
. | . | TRBJ1-2 | TRBV4-1 | CASSQVATPAFYGYTF | TGCGCCAGCAGCCAAGTGGCGACACCCGCCTTCTATGGCTACACCTTC
. | . | TRBJ2-7 | TRBV7-8 | CASSLAVGLAYEQYF | TGTGCCAGCAGCTTAGCCGTAGGACTCGCCTACGAGCAGTACTTC
. | . | TRBJ2-7 | TRBV28 | CASSLPSYEQYF | TGTGCCAGCAGTTTGCCCAGCTACGAGCAGTACTTC